This TCR beta chain was documented in a study of blood T cell repertoires in COVID-19 (dated by TCRdb to the early 2020s). About the full investigation: Samples covering the acute and convalescent phases of COVID-19 were provided by collaborators in the United States, Italy and Spain. Where available, HLA class I and class II types were taken from metadata supplied by the sample provider and were not determined by assay-based typing. A freely available public database, intended as a resource for researchers studying the immune response to SARS-CoV-2, is where the repertoires were released. Subjects who had been exposed to COVID-19, were actively infected with it, or had recovered from it provided the deeply sampled blood TCRbeta repertoires that made up the dataset. The prospective study material was composed of cDNA or gDNA derived from T cells, B-cell-depleted T cells, or PBMCs. Samples were obtained from the ongoing ImmuneRACE study (first 160 participants) and from over 1,000 subjects provided by 6 global collaborators. A de-identified subject ID, COVID-19 status, age in years and sex were almost always included in the sample metadata.

CDR1 and CDR2 were assigned from the germline V gene (reference sequence) as LNHDA and SQIVND. Trimming accounts for 5 bases at V and 6 bases at J, while the number of junction bases matched to no gene is 11. The CDR3 starts with the cysteine, ends with the phenylalanine, and has 15 residues. Here the CDR3 DNA is all that survives: 45 bases in frame from base 1. Broad study findings and their caveats: The amount of clinical and demographic metadata varied by source and participant and was provided uncurated.

On this clone itself: Its antigen remains unidentified. No much larger clonotype is one base removed from it; base qualities were not supplied.

Collaborating institutions collected whole blood in K2EDTA tubes following their own protocols. Collaborator samples were shipped for TCRbeta analysis as frozen whole blood, isolated PBMCs, or DNA extracted from either sample type. TCRbeta CDR3 regions were amplified from genomic DNA using the immunoSEQ Assay, a bias-controlled multiplex PCR. The original methods were these. The number of nucleated cells in each sample was estimated by amplification of reference gene primers within the assay. To quantify the absolute abundance of each unique TCRbeta CDR3 rearrangement, sequence reads were collapsed and filtered. For each sample, productive Simpson clonality was calculated as the square root of Simpson's diversity index across productive rearrangements. Here the immuneACCESS table is served through TCRdb, limited to in-frame sequences with V and J called. Missing clones are a known gap in these copies; in checked studies unresolved V genes cover under half, and the rest lacks a known reason. V and J calls and clone size are as listed in that table; D and trimming were resolved from the DNA. The sample table holds some 700,000 clones, of which 70% to 90% were seen once. Together, the top ten hold roughly 0.25% of the sample.

What was sequenced was peripheral blood. This chain is built from TRBV19 and TRBJ1-2, and TRBD1 matches 8 of the central bases. The sequence was obtained from a woman aged 18-29 years with acute or convalescent COVID-19. The encoded CDR3 is CASSSSSTGAHGYTF. Read as DNA, the sequence is TGTGCCAGTAGTTCCTCCTCGACAGGGGCCCATGGCTACACCTTC.